This T cell receptor (beta chain) appears in the sequencing data of a study of blood T cell repertoires in COVID-19. Background on the study: The origin of the acute and convalescent COVID-19 samples was the United States, Italy and Spain. Nucleic acid was either cDNA or gDNA, and it came from T cells, B-cell-depleted T cells, or PBMCs.

In the original analysis: Cell counts per sample came from amplifying reference gene primers. Profiling relied on immunoSEQ multiplex PCR, and the TCRdb table lists in-frame clones only, not all of them. The V and J calls and clone size are taken from that table; D and trimming were inferred from the DNA. Altogether fewer than 500,000 clones are present, 87% being singletons, with the ten largest covering 0.7%. The length of the CDR3 is 19 residues. Germline CDR1 reads LNHNV; CDR2 reads YYDKDF (reference sequence). V was clipped by 1 base and J by 2 bases; unmatched bases: 9. The participants were between about 18 and 90 years old and came from 20 to 30 US areas.

The sample consisted of PBMCs or T cells enriched from blood (not recorded which). The origin of this receptor is a woman between 18 and 29 years old who had recovered from COVID-19. This chain uses TRBV15 with TRBJ2-3, with 13 bases aligning to TRBD2. The CDR3 spells CATSRVGRLAGGVTDTQYF. In DNA, the CDR3 is TGTGCCACCAGCAGAGTCGGTAGACTAGCGGGGGGTGTCACAGATACGCAGTATTTT.